This T cell receptor beta chain comes out of a study of T cells in Graves' hyperthyroidism and ophthalmopathy (dated by TCRdb to between 2018 and 2021). Broadly, across the study: Peripheral blood samples were taken at the time of initial diagnosis, prior to any treatment. Prospective prediction of ophthalmopathy was tested in an independent validation cohort consisting of 18 to 20 hyperthyroidism patients and around 16 patients who later progressed to ophthalmopathy. The approximately 100 discovery patients were randomly split 7:3 into training and test sets. To identify TCR V-J signatures that set the groups apart, the researchers used a discovery cohort of 100 patients, made up of about 44 with Graves' ophthalmopathy and about 59 with stable Graves' hyperthyroidism. After sampling, hyperthyroidism patients received methimazole starting at 30 mg daily, and ophthalmopathy patients received high-dose intravenous methylprednisolone. Thyroid tissue and blood T-cell repertoires from more than five Graves' hyperthyroidism patients were also compared in the study. According to the paper, TCR Vbeta CDR3 sequencing was carried out on over 130 peripheral blood samples, which came from fewer than 50 ophthalmopathy, under 80 hyperthyroidism and about 17 progressor patients.

CDR1 is given as SGHAT and CDR2 as FQNNGV, both from the germline V gene. A distance of 10 bases separates the germline ends of V and J, which lose 4 bases and 0 bases respectively. The CDR3 runs 14 residues from the cysteine to the phenylalanine. The sequence is cut down to CDR3 DNA, 42 bases in frame from base 1. Hyperthyroidism patients were newly diagnosed, with disease duration under 2 months, and aged 18 to 65 years. Patients with uncontrolled infections, other autoimmune diseases, pregnancy or lactation were excluded. Diagnoses were established on the basis of clinical symptoms, serum thyroxine and TRAb, thyroid ultrasound, and orbital computed tomography. For progressor patients, blood was drawn at the first diagnosis of hyperthyroidism, before any ophthalmopathy symptoms had appeared. PBMCs were separated from about 10 ml of fresh peripheral blood using Ficoll-Paque density gradient centrifugation. Progressor patients were defined as those initially diagnosed with Graves' hyperthyroidism in whom ophthalmopathy developed during follow-up. Trizol reagent was used to extract total RNA, and RNA quality was then checked on an Agilent 2100 Bioanalyzer.

This clonotype was counted many times. Its target antigen remains unknown. No clone much larger than this one lies a single base away; base qualities are absent. The TCR beta CDR3 regions were amplified from RNA transcripts. The TCR CDR3 was subjected to a first round of RT-PCR using the HTBI primer set and the Qiagen OneStep RT-PCR kit. A second multiplex PCR round built the libraries, followed by size selection and purification. The libraries were sequenced on an Illumina HiSeq2000 using paired-end 100 bp reads. In the original analysis: SOAPnuke was used to process the raw data, throwing out any read that contained adapters or uncalled bases, had a mean Phred below 15, or lacked an exact constant-primer or identifier match. High-quality paired reads were merged using COPE v1.2.5, and each unique nucleotide sequence was defined as a clonotype. MiTCR v1.1 was used to align clonotypes to the IMGT TRBV, TRBD and TRBJ reference segments. The analysis included only V-J combinations with a frequency above 0.0001, which together covered roughly 99% of the repertoires. A TCS score was defined as the ratio of F50 (clonal expansion) to E x V (chaos), with BLOSUM62-based TCRdist applied between CDR3 peptides within each V-J. Welch's t-statistics and random forest reduced 514 V-J features to some 14, which were used in a naive Bayes classifier (R e1071). TCRdb's own reprocessing of the public reads used fastp at Q25 and MiXCR and kept productive beta chains. When rows share a CDR3 protein, they turn into one entry using the most common DNA and genes. The V and J calls were determined by TCRdb, not by the authors. The sample records fewer than 450,000 distinct CDR3 sequences, approximately 17% of which are singletons. Of the sample, 34% is held by the ten largest clones.

Findings and caveats that apply to the study as a whole: In validation, the model predicted progression to ophthalmopathy with about 71% sensitivity and less than 75% specificity, a median of 6.5 months before onset. Most expanded thyroid clonotypes (frequency above 0.001) were also found in blood, which suggests that blood repertoires may mirror thyroid immune responses. Ophthalmopathy was separated from stable hyperthyroidism by a 13 V-J signature model, with 85% to 90% sensitivity and about 81% specificity obtained in cross-validation and 80%/75% obtained in testing. No statistical method was used to fix the sample size in advance, and group allocation was not hidden from the investigators.

Sequencing used blood. The V and J segments used are TRBV11-2 and TRBJ2-7; the D gene is perhaps TRBD1 or TRBD2, each of them matching over 5 bases. The receptor comes from a woman in her twenties or thirties with Graves' hyperthyroidism that later progressed to Graves' ophthalmopathy. The CDR3 region has the sequence CASSSTEGSYEQYF. In nucleotides, the sequence is TGTGCCAGCAGCTCGACAGAGGGCTCCTACGAGCAGTACTTC.